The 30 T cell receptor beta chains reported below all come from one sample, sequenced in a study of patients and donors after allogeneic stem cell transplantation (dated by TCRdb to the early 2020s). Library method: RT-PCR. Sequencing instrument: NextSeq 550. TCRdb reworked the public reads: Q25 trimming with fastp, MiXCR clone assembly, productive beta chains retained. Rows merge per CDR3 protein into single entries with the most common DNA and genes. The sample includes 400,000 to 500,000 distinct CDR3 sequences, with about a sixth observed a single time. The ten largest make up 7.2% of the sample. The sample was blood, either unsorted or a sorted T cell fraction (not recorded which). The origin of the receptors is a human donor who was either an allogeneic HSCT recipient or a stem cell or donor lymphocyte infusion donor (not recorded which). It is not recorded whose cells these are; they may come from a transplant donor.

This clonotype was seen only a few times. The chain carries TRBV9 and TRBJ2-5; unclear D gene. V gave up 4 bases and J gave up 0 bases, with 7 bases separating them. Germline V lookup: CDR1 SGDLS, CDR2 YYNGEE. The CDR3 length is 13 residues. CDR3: CASSPRDQETQYF. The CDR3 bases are TGTGCCAGCAGCCCCAGAGACCAAGAGACCCAGTACTTC.

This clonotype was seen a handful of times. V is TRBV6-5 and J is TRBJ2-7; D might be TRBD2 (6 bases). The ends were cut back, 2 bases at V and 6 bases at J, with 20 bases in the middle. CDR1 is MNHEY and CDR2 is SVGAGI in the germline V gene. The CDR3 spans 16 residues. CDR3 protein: CASSYEGLKETREQYF. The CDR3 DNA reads TGTGCCAGCAGTTACGAGGGACTCAAAGAGACCCGCGAGCAGTACTTC.

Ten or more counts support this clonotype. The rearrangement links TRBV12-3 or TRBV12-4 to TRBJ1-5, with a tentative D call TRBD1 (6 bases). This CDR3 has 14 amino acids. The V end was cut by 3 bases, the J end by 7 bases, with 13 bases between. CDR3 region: CASSLGQGSQPQHF. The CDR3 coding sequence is TGTGCCAGCAGTTTGGGGCAGGGGAGCCAGCCCCAGCATTTT.

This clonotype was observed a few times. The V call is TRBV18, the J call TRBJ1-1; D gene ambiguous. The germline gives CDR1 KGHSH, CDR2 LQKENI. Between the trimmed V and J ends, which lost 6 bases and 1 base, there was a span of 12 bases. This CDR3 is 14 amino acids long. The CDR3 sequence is CASSPAEENTEAFF. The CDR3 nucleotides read TGTGCCAGCTCGCCAGCTGAAGAGAACACTGAAGCTTTCTTT. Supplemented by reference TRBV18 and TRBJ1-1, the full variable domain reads NAGVMQNPRHLVRRRGQEARLRCSPMKGHSHVYWYRQLPEEGLKFMVYLQKENIIDESGMPKERFSAEFPKEGPSILRIQQVVRGDSAAYFCASSPAEENTEAFFGQGTRLTVV.

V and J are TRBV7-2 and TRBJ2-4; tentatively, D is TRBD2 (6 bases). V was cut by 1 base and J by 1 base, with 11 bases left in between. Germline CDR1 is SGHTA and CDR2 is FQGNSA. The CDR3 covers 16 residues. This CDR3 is CASSLGGDRAKNIQYF. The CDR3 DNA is TGTGCCAGCAGCTTAGGGGGGGATCGGGCCAAAAACATTCAGTACTTC.

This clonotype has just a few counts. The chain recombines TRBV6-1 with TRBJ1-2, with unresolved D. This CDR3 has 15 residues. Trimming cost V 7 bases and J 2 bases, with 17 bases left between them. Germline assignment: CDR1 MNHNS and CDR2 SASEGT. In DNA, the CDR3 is TGTGCCAGCACCGGAGCGGGTCGAAAGAACTATGGCTACACCTTC. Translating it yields CASTGAGRKNYGYTF.

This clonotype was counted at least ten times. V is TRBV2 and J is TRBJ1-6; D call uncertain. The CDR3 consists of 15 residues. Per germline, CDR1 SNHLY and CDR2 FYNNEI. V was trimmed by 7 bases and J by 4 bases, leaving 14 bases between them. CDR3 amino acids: CASMVTGPYNSPLHF. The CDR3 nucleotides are TGTGCCAGCATGGTGACGGGTCCTTATAATTCACCCCTCCACTTT.

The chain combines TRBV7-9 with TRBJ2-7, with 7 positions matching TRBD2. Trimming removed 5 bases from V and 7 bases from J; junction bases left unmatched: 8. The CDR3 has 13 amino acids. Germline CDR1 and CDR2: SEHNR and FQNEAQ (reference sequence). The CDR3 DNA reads TGTGCCAGCAGCAAGCGGGACCAAGGGGAGCAGTACTTC. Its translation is CASSKRDQGEQYF.

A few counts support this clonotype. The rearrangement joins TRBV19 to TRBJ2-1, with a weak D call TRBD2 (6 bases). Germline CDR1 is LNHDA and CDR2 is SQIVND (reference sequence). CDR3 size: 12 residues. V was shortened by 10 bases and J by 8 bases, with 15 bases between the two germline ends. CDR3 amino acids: CATAGSPDEQFF. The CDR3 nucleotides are TGTGCCACCGCCGGGAGTCCGGATGAGCAGTTCTTC.

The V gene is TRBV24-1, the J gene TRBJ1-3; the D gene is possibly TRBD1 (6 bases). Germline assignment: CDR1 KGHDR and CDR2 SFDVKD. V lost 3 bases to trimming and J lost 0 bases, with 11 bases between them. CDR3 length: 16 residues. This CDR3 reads CATSDPGQSSGNTIYF. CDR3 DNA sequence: TGTGCCACCAGTGATCCTGGACAGAGCTCTGGAAACACCATATATTTT.

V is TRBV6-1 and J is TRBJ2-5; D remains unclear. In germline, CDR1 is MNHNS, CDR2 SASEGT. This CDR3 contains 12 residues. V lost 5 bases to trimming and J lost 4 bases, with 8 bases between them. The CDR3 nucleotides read TGTGCCAGCAGTTTGCAGCCAGAGACCCAGTACTTC. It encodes CASSLQPETQYF.

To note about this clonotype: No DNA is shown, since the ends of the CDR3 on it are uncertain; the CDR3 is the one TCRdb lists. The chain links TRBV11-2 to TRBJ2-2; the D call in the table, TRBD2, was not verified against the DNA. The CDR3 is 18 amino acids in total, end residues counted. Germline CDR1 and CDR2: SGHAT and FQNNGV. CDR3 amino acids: CASSLTLLAGEAGELFFF.

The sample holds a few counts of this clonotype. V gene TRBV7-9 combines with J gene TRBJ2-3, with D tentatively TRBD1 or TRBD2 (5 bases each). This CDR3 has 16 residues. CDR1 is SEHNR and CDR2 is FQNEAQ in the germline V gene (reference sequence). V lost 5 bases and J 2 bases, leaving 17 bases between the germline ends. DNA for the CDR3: TGTGCCAGCAGCCCGGGACGGCTTCTTTACACAGATACGCAGTATTTT. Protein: CASSPGRLLYTDTQYF.

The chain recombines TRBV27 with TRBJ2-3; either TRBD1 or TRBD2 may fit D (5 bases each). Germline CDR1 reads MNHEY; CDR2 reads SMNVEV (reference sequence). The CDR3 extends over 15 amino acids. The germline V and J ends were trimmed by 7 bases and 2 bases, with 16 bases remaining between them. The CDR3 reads CASTTPGRTTDTQYF. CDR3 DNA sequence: TGTGCCAGCACCACCCCGGGACGGACCACAGATACGCAGTATTTT.

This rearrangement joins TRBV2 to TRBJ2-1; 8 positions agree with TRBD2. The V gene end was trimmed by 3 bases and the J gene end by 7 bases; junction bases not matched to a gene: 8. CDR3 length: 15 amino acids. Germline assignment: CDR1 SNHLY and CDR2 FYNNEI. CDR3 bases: TGTGCCAGCAGTGATGTAGCGGGGAGGAGGAATGAGCAGTTCTTC. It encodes CASSDVAGRRNEQFF.

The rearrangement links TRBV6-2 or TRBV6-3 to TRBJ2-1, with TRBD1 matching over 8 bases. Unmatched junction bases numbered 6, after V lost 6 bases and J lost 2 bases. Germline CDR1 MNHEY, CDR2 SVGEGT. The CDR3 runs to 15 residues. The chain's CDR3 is CASSRRGRAYNEQFF. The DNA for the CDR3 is TGTGCCAGCAGCCGCAGGGGGCGCGCCTACAATGAGCAGTTCTTC.

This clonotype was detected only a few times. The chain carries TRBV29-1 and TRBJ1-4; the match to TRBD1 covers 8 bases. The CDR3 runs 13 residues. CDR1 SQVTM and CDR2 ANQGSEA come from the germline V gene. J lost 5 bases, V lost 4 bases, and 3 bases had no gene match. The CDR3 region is CSVARTGNEKLFF. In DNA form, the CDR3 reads TGCAGCGTTGCAAGGACAGGGAATGAAAAACTGTTTTTT.

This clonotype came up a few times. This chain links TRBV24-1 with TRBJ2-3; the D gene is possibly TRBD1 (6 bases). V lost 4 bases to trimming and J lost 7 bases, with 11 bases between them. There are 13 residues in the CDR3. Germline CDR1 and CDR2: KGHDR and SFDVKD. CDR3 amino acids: CATSEGARYTQYF. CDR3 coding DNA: TGTGCCACCAGTGAGGGGGCGCGGTATACGCAGTATTTT.

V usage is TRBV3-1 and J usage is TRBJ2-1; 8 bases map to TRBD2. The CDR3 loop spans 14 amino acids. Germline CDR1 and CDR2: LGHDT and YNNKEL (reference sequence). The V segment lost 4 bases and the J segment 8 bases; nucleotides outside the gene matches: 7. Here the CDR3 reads CASSPSRGGYEQFF. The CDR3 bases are TGTGCCAGCAGCCCCTCCCGGGGGGGCTATGAGCAGTTCTTC.

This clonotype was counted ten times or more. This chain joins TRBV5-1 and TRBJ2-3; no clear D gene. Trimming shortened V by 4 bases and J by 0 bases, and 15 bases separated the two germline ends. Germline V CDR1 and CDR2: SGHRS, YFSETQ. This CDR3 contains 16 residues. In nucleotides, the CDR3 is TGCGCCAGCAGCCGACGACACGGCCCCAGCACAGATACGCAGTATTTT. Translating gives CASSRRHGPSTDTQYF.

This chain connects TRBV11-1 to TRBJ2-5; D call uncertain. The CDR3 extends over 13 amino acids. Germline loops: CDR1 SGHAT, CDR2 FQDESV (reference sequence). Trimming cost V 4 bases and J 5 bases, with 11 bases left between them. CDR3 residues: CASSSTRRETQYF. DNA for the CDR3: TGTGCCAGCAGCTCAACGCGGCGGGAGACCCAGTACTTC.

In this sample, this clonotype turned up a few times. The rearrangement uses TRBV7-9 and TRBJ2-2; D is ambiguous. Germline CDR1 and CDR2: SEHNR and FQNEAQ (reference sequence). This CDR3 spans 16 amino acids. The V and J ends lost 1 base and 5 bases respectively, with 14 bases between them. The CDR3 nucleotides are TGTGCCAGCAGCTTAGTTGTGGCCCCTGGAACCGGGGAGCTGTTTTTT. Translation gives CASSLVVAPGTGELFF. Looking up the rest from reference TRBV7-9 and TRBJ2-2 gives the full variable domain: DTGVSQNPRHKITKRGQNVTFRCDPISEHNRLYWYRQTLGQGPEFLTYFQNEAQLEKSRLLSDRFSAERPKGSFSTLEIQRTEQGDSAMYLCASSLVVAPGTGELFFGEGSRLTVL.

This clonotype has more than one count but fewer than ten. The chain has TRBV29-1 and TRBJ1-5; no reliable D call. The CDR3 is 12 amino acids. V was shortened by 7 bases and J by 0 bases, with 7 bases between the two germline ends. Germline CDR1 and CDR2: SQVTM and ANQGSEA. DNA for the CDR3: TGCAGCGCCAAAGATAGCAATCAGCCCCAGCATTTT. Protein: CSAKDSNQPQHF.

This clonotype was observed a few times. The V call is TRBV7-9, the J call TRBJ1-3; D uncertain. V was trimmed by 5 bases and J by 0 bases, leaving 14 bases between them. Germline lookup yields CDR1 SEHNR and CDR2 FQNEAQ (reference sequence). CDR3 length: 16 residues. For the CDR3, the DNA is TGTGCCAGCAGCACCAGGACGGAGAGCTCTGGAAACACCATATATTTT. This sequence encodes CASSTRTESSGNTIYF. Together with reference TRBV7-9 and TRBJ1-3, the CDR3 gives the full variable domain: DTGVSQNPRHKITKRGQNVTFRCDPISEHNRLYWYRQTLGQGPEFLTYFQNEAQLEKSRLLSDRFSAERPKGSFSTLEIQRTEQGDSAMYLCASSTRTESSGNTIYFGEGSWLTVV.

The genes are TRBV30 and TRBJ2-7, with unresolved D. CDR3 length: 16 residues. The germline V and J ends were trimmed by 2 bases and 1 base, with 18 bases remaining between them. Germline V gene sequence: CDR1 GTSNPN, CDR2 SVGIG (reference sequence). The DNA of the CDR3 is TGTGCCTGGAGTCCCACACCCCCCCGGCGTTCCTACGAGCAGTACTTC. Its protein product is CAWSPTPPRRSYEQYF. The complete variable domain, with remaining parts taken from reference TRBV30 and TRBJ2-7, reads SQTIHQWPATLVQPVGSPLSLECTVEGTSNPNLYWYRQAAGRGLQLLFYSVGIGQISSEVPQNLSASRPQDRQFILSSKKLLLSDSGFYLCAWSPTPPRRSYEQYFGPGTRLTVT.

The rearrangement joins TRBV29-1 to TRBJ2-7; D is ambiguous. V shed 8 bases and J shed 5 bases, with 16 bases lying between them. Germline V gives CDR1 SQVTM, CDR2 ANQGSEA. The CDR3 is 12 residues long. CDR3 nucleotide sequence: TGCAGCTTTAACCGGGCCTCGGACGAGCAGTACTTC. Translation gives CSFNRASDEQYF.

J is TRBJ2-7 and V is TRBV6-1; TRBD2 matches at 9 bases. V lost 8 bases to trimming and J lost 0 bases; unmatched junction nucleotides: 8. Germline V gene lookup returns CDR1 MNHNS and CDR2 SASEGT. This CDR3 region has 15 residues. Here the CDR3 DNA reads TGTGCCAGCGCAAAGACTAGCGGATTCTCCTACGAGCAGTACTTC. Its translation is CASAKTSGFSYEQYF.

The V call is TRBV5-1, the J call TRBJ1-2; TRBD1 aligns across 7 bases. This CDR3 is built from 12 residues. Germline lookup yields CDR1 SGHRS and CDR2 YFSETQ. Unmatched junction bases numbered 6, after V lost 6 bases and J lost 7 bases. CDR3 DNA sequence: TGCGCCAGCACCGACAGGGAGACTGGCTACACCTTC. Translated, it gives CASTDRETGYTF. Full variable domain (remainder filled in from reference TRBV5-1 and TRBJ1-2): KAGVTQTPRYLIKTRGQQVTLSCSPISGHRSVSWYQQTPGQGLQFLFEYFSETQRNKGNFPGRFSGRQFSNSRSEMNVSTLELGDSALYLCASTDRETGYTFGSGTRLTVV.

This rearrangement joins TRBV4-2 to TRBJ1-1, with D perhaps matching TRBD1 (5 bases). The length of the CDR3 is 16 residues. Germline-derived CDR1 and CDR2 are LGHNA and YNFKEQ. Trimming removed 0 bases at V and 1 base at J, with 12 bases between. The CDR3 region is CASSQDLGGKNTEAFF. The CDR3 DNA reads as TGTGCCAGCAGCCAAGATCTGGGGGGGAAGAACACTGAAGCTTTCTTT.

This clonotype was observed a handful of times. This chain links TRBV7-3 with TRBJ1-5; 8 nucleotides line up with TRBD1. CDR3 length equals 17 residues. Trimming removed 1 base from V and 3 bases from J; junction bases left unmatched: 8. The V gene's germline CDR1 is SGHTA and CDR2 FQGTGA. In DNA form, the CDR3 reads TGTGCCAGCAGCTTAATTCGCAGGGGGCGAATCAATCAGCCCCAGCATTTT. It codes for CASSLIRRGRINQPQHF.